This TCR beta chain is drawn from a study of cytomegalovirus exposure and HLA in healthy donors. Findings and caveats of the study: A classifier reportedly called cytomegalovirus status with high sensitivity and specificity. Listed as cytomegalovirus-associated were around 160 TCR beta chains. Analyses of presence and absence presupposed an approximately uniform sequencing depth across donors.

The CDR3 is 15 residues long. V was trimmed by 5 bases and J by 0 bases, leaving 11 bases between them. CDR1 is SEHNR, CDR2 FQNEAQ, per germline (reference sequence). In the PCR, 60 Vbeta and 13 Jbeta primers were used. Using immunoSEQ multiplex PCR, the repertoire was profiled, and TCRdb retains in-frame clones only, with some absent. The profile covers some 180,000 clones, with approximately 73% appearing a single time and around 2.3% taken by the ten largest. Though nominally healthy at sampling, donors likely had unrecorded immune exposures. This clone has only one observation. Its antigen is undetermined.

The chain is built from TRBV7-9 and TRBJ1-5; no definite D call. Sequencing input: PBMCs. The origin of this receptor is a woman in her 30s in good health and CMV-seropositive. In DNA form, the CDR3 reads TGTGCCAGCAGCCACCACGGGTATAGCAATCAGCCCCAGCATTTT. Translated: CASSHHGYSNQPQHF.